This T cell receptor (beta chain) emerged from a study of shared clonotypes between healthy human individuals. Assay: immunoSEQ multiplex PCR; the TCRdb copy retains only in-frame clones and omits some. The sample lists roughly 2.4 million clones; about 94% were seen once. Looked up from germline, CDR1 is SGHTA and CDR2 is FQGNSA. Trimming removed 8 bases at V and 0 bases at J, with 14 bases between. The length of the CDR3 is 15 residues. The material sequenced was naive CD4+ T cells sorted from blood. The subset denotes: CD45RA+ positively selected. The clonotype was recovered from a man between 18 and 29 years old in good health. The chain combines TRBV7-2 with TRBJ2-4; D possibly corresponds to TRBD2 (6 bases). CDR3: CASGHSGLAKNIQYF. CDR3 bases: TGTGCCAGCGGCCATAGCGGACTAGCCAAAAACATTCAGTACTTC.